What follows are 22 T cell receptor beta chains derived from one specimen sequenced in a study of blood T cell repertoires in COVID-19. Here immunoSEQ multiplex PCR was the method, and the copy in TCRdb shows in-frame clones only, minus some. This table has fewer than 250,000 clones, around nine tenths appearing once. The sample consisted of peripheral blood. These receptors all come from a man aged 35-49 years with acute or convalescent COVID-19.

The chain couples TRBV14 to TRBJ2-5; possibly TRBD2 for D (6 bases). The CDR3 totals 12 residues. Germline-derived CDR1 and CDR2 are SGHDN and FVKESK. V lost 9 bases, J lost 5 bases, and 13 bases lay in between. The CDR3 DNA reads TGTGCCAGTCGGGGGAGTGGGGAGACCCAGTACTTC. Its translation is CASRGSGETQYF.

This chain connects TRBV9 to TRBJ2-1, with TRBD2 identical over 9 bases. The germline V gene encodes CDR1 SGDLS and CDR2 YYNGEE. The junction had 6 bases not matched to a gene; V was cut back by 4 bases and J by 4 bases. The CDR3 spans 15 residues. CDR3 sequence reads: CASSQGLAQYNEQFF. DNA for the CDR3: TGTGCCAGCAGCCAGGGACTAGCCCAGTACAATGAGCAGTTCTTC.

For the CDR3, the DNA is TGCAGTGCTAGTGTCAACCAAGAGACCCAGTACTTC. Translation gives CSASVNQETQYF. The chain uses TRBV20-1 and TRBJ2-5; D is unclear. Germline values: CDR1 DFQATT, CDR2 SNEGSKA (reference sequence). The V and J ends lost 3 bases and 0 bases respectively, with 5 bases between them. CDR3 length equals 12 residues.

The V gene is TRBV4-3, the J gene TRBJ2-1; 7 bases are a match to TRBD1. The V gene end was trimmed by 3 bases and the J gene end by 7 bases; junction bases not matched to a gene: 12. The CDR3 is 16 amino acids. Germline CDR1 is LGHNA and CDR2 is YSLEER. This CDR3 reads CASSQETGYPFNEQFF. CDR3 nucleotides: TGCGCCAGCAGCCAGGAGACAGGGTATCCATTTAATGAGCAGTTCTTC.

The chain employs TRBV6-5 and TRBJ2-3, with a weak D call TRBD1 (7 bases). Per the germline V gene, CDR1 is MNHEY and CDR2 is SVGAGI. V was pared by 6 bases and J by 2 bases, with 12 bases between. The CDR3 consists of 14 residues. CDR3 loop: CASRRDSSTDTQYF. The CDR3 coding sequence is TGTGCCAGCAGGCGGGACAGTTCCACAGATACGCAGTATTTT.

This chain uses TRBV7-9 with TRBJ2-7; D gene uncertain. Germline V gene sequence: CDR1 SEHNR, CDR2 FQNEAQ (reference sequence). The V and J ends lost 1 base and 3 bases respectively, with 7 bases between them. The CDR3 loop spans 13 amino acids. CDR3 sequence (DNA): TGTGCCAGCAGCTTAGGGAACAGCTACGAGCAGTACTTC. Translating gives CASSLGNSYEQYF.

The CDR3, as DNA: TGTGCCTGGAGTGTATTTCAGCGACTAGCGGGCCAAGAGACCCAGTACTTC. This translates into CAWSVFQRLAGQETQYF. V gene TRBV30 combines with J gene TRBJ2-5; 10 bases line up with TRBD2. The germline CDR1 and CDR2 sequences are GTSNPN and SVGIG (reference sequence). The CDR3 runs to 17 residues. The J segment lost 1 base and the V segment lost 0 bases, leaving 8 bases of the junction unmatched.

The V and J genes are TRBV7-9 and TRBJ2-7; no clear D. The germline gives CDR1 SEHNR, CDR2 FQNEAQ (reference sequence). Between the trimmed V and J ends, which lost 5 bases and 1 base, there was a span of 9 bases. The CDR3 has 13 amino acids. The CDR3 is CASSPYESYEQYF. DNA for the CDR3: TGTGCCAGCAGCCCCTATGAGTCCTACGAGCAGTACTTC. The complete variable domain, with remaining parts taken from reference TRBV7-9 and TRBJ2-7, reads DTGVSQNPRHKITKRGQNVTFRCDPISEHNRLYWYRQTLGQGPEFLTYFQNEAQLEKSRLLSDRFSAERPKGSFSTLEIQRTEQGDSAMYLCASSPYESYEQYFGPGTRLTVT.

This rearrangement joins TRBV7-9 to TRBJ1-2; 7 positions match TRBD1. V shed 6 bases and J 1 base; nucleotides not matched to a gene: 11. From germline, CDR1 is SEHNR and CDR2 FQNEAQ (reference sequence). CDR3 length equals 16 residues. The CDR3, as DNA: TGTGCCAGCAGGACCTTGGGGGACAGTTTTAACTATGGCTACACCTTC. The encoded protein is CASRTLGDSFNYGYTF.

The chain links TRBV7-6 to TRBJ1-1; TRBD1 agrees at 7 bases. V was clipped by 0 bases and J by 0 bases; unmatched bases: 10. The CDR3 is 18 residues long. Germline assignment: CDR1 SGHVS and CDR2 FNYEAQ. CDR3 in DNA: TGTGCCAGCAGCTTAGCTTCGACAGGGACCGAAATGAACACTGAAGCTTTCTTT. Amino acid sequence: CASSLASTGTEMNTEAFF. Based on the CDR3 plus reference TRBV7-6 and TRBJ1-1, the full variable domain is GAGVSQSPRYKVTKRGQDVALRCDPISGHVSLYWYRQALGQGPEFLTYFNYEAQQDKSGLPNDRFSAERPEGSISTLTIQRTEQRDSAMYRCASSLASTGTEMNTEAFFGQGTRLTVV.

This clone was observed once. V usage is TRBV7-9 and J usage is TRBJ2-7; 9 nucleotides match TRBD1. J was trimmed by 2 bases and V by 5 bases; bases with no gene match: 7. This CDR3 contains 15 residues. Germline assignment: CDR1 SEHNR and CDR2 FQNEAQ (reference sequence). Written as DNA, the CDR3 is TGTGCCAGCAGCCCTGGGACAGGGAAAGCCTACGAGCAGTACTTC. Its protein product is CASSPGTGKAYEQYF.

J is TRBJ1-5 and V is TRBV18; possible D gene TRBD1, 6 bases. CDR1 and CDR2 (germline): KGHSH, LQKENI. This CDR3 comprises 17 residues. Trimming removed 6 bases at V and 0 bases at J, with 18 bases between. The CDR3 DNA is TGTGCCAGCTCCAATGGGACAAGCCTTTATAGCAATCAGCCCCAGCATTTT. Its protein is CASSNGTSLYSNQPQHF.

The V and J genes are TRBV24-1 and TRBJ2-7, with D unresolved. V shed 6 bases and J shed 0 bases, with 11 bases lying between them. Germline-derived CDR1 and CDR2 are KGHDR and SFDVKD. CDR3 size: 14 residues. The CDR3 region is CATSSRMSSYEQYF. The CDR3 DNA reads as TGTGCCACCAGTAGTAGAATGAGCTCCTACGAGCAGTACTTC.

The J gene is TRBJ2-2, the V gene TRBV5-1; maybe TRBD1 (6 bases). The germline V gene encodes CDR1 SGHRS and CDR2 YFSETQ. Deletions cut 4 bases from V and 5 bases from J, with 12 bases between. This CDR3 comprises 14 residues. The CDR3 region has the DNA TGCGCCAGCAGCATGCGACAGGATACCGGGGAGCTGTTTTTT. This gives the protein CASSMRQDTGELFF.

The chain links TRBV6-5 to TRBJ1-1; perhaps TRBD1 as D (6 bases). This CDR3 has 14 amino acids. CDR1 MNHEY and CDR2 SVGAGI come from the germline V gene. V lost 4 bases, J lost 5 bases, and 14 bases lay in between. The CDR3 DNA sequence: TGTGCCAGCAGTTGGAGGGGGGGCGGGACTGAAGCTTTCTTT. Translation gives CASSWRGGGTEAFF.

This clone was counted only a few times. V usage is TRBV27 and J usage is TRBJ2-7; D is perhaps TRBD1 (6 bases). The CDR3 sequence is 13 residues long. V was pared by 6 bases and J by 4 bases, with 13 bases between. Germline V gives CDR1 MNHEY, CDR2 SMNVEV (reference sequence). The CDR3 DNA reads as TGTGCCAGCAGGCCGGGACACCAATACGAGCAGTACTTC. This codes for CASRPGHQYEQYF.

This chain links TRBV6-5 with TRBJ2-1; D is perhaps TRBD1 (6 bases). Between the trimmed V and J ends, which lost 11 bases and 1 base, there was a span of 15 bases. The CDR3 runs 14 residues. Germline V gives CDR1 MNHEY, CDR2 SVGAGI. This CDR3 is CAGGRGQSYNEQFF. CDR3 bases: TGTGCCGGGGGTCGCGGACAGTCCTACAATGAGCAGTTCTTC.

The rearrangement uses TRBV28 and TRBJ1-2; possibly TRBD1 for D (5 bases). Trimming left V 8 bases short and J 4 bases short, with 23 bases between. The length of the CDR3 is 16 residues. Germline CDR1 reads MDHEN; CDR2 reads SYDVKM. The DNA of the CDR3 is TGTGCCAGCCATCTGGAGGGGCCATCCTTCCTCTATGGCTACACCTTC. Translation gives CASHLEGPSFLYGYTF.

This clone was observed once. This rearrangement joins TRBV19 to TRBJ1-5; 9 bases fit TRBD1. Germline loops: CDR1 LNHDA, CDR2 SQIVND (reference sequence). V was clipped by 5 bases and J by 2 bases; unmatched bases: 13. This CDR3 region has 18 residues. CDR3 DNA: TGTGCCAGTAGTCGCCGGGACAGGGTCCAGGGTGGCAATCAGCCCCAGCATTTT. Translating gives CASSRRDRVQGGNQPQHF.

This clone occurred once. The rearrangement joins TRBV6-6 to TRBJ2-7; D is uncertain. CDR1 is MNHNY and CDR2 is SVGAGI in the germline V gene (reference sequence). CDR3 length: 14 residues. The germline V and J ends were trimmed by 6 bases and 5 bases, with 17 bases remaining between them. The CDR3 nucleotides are TGTGCCAGCAGCCCGCCGACGAGGCTGCACGAGCAGTACTTC. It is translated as CASSPPTRLHEQYF.

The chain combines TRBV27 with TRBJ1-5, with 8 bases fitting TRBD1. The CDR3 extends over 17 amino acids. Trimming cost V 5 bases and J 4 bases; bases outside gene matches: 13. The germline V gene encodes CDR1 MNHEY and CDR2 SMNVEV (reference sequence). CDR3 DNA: TGTGCCAGCAGTCTACTAGGGACAGGAGTAACAAATCAGCCCCAGCATTTT. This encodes CASSLLGTGVTNQPQHF.

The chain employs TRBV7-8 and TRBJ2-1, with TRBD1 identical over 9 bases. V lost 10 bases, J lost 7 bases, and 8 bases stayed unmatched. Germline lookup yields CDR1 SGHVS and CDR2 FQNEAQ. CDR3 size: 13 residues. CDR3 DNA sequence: TGTGCCACAGACAGGGGGAATAGAAATGAGCAGTTCTTC. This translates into CATDRGNRNEQFF.